This T cell receptor (beta chain) was sequenced in a study of T cell responses to AZD1222 COVID-19 vaccine (dated by TCRdb to 2020 to 2023). For the study in its entirety: TCR sequencing covered 233 trial participants: 200 to 210 given two doses of AZD1222 and 26 given two doses of MenACWY control vaccine. Enrollment into the trials was organized by age into subgroups of 18-55, 56-69 and 70-plus years, and those subgroups contained approximately 160, 26 and 62 TCR-sequenced participants, respectively. On the study overall, not on this receptor specifically: Conclusions about previously exposed vaccinees were limited because only six AZD1222 recipients were SARS-CoV-2 seropositive at baseline. Because no samples from the day 14 peak response were available, repertoires could be characterized only after the peak T cell response. Reportedly, almost half of the unique spike-specific TCRs recognized epitopes lying outside the regions that are mutated in the B.1.351 and B.1.1.7 variants. The 56-69-year group was small, and its depth increase did not reach significance, likely because of low power. Participants were mostly white British, with more females than males. The authors suggested clonal diversity may have been underestimated. Vaccine-associated CD4 TCRs spanned the whole spike protein, with dominant responses in regions 160-218 and 743-854. A significant rise in spike-specific TCR breadth and depth was observed after two AZD1222 doses relative to day 0 and relative to MenACWY recipients.

The CDR3 starts with the cysteine, ends with the phenylalanine, and has 14 residues. The read is trimmed to its CDR3 DNA, 42 bases read in frame from base 1. V is cut by 11 bases and J by 7 bases, and the space between the germline ends is 18 bases. CDR1 and CDR2 (LNHDA, SQIVND) derive from the germline V gene (reference sequence). About this clone itself: Its antigen remains undetermined. No base quality information exists; no much larger clone differs at one position.

The sample's time point label is to be understood as: baseline before first vaccination. Explained via the paper, the treatment or condition label denotes: meningococcal conjugate vaccine given as trial control. Vaccinee samples came from UK trials COV001 and COV002, including a single-blind randomized controlled phase 2/3 trial of AZD1222 (ChAdOx1 nCoV-19) in healthy adults. Trial participant PBMC samples were collected at day 0 and day 28 after the second dose for TCRbeta chain sequencing. The CDR3 regions of human TCRbeta chains were analyzed by immunosequencing. As for the authors' bioinformatics: Repertoire TCRs were matched against a reference library of SARS-CoV-2-specific TCRs generated with the MIRA antigen-specificity platform. Breadth was defined as the fraction of unique TCRs that were SARS-CoV-2-associated. Depth was defined as the fraction of total T cells that were SARS-CoV-2-associated. Using the MIRA data, each spike-specific TCR was mapped to the spike region that the TCR reacts to and placed in a CD4 or CD8 class. Log10-transformed breadth and depth values were compared by one-way ANOVA with Sidak's multiple comparisons tests. Drawn from immuneACCESS, this table holds only the in-frame rearrangements with V and J called that TCRdb kept. Clones are partly lost; checked studies trace under half to an unresolved V gene and leave the rest unexplained. The V and J calls and clone size are taken from that table; D and trimming were inferred from the DNA. Within this sample are some 170,000 clones, with around 90% of them counted one time only. The ten largest clones add up to roughly 4.4% of the sample.

This specimen was peripheral blood, taken on day 0 of MenACWY control vaccination. This sequence originates from an adult in good health. The sequence is built from TRBV19 and TRBJ1-6, with the identity of the D gene unclear. This receptor has the CDR3 CAGGSAVTNSPLHF. The sequenced DNA is TGTGCCGGCGGAAGCGCGGTTACGAATTCACCCCTCCACTTT.